This T cell receptor beta chain derives from a study of cytomegalovirus exposure and HLA in healthy donors (dated by TCRdb to about 2017). As for the study more broadly: According to an earlier analysis of a few hundred of the donors, about 180 million T cells yielded 117 million unique TCR beta sequences and 276 Gb of sequence data. Along with the approximately 650-subject first cohort, a separate validation cohort of some 130 different subjects was used. High-throughput TCR immunosequencing, statistical association of individual TCRs with disease status, and machine learning were combined to predict cytomegalovirus infection status. The number of donors typed differed by locus, with about 629-640 for A, B, C, DRB1 and DQB1, roughly 520 for DQA1, 600 to 610 for DPA1, and over 400 for DPB1. Every discovery cohort repertoire had been produced on one sequencing platform. An earlier analysis of several hundred of the donors applied high-throughput TCR beta sequencing to assess whether each TCR beta V gene segment acted as functional or pseudogenic. Among around 400 genotyped donors of the cohort, an average of around 250,000 unique TCR beta nucleotide sequences was sequenced per donor, of which approximately 19% were non-productive. The T cell repertoires of around 730 subjects were profiled by immunosequencing and related to cytomegalovirus serostatus. Class I and class II HLA loci were covered by the typing at four-digit resolution. About 330 gigabases of sequencing data and roughly 81 million unique TCR sequences made up an early release that covered approximately 620 HLA-typed donors. A handful of DR-DQ haplotypes were treated as single units for association and clustering because of strong linkage in the cohort. Donor age, sex, ethnicity and CMV serostatus were compiled together with the repertoire data. Genome-wide SNP genotypes for about three fifths of the 666 donors were used in a later genetic analysis, which treated that subset as a discovery cohort. A later analysis re-analyzed previously published TCR beta repertoires from 650 to 800 donors and added high-resolution HLA genotyping to study TCR occurrence patterns. Rather than using new phenotypic data, the later analysis identified candidate immune exposures from TCR beta sequences and from how often those sequences occurred across donors. The study aimed to test whether signatures of past pathogen exposure could be identified by cataloging public T cell receptors. The genetic ancestry cluster associated with self-reported Caucasian donors included 65% to 90% of the approximately 410 genotyped donors. What the authors observed across the whole study: The study gave a list of 150 to 200 TCR beta chains associated with cytomegalovirus. It was suggested by the authors that the approach could potentially be generalized to other disease states and immunological phenotypes. A later analysis found that TCR association rates varied across HLA loci, with DRB1 alleles showing the most associated TCRs and HLA-C alleles the fewest. Because some donors lacked HLA typing at each locus, the association tests relied only on the typed subset. A group of highly shared sequence variants was considered likely to be a technical artifact of the sequencing pipeline. Presence/absence analyses assumed roughly uniform sequencing depth across donors, an assumption that may not hold. Several of the top co-occurrence clusters appeared to be linked to parvovirus B19, influenza, CMV and Epstein-Barr virus, according to a later analysis. The classifier was reported to diagnose cytomegalovirus status with high specificity and sensitivity in both the original and validation cohorts. The earlier analysis of about 600 of the donors excluded 15 to 20 rarely observed V segments, including chromosome 9 orphons, because counts were too low. In this cohort, only TCR beta chains were sequenced, and detectable features were limited by the absence of alpha or paired-chain data. In a later analysis, HLA-associated TCR beta chains showed more clonal expansion and lower generation probabilities than non-associated chains that were equally common. A further reported finding was that TCR beta sequences accurately predicted the HLA-A and HLA-B alleles for most subjects in the first cohort. Because the 87-base-pair reads could not distinguish some IMGT-functional V segments, including TRBV6-2 and TRBV6-3, those segments were excluded. An earlier analysis of approximately 590 of the donors showed that most TCR beta V segments appeared in productive rearrangements either about 87% or about 30% of the time, which broadly matched IMGT annotations. Specific HLA alleles were associated with about 17,000 TCR beta sequences at a false discovery rate of 0.05 in a later analysis. Assigning TCR associations to individual alleles was difficult when HLA alleles, especially DR and DQ, strongly co-occurred. Immune exposure information for the cohort was limited to CMV serostatus. In vitro tests confirmed that a few of the cytomegalovirus-associated TCR beta chains recognize cytomegalovirus antigens. V-gene and J-gene trimming of TCR beta chains was associated with a missense DCLRE1C variant in a later genetic analysis, and the association was replicated in an independent cohort. Linkage disequilibrium might explain the correlated functional status among segregating V segments, but an unknown experimental factor could not be ruled out. In a later analysis, most CMV-associated TCR beta chains were found to appear HLA-restricted, with HLA associations seemingly driven largely by CMV exposure. According to a later genetic analysis, donors in an Asian-associated ancestry cluster had fewer N-insertions in productive TCRs than the approximately 650-donor mean. While some public TCRs were present in many individuals, most TCR sequences turned up only very rarely across donors.

CDR1 and CDR2 were assigned from the germline V gene (reference sequence) as SEHNR and FQNEAQ. From its cysteine to its phenylalanine, the CDR3 spans 13 amino acids. The DNA shown is the 39-base CDR3, in frame from base 1. V gives up 7 bases and J gives up 7 bases, and the segment between their germline ends measures 13 bases. Library preparation was by the immunoSEQ multiplex PCR assay. A mixture of 60 forward primers for TCR Vbeta segments and 13 reverse primers for TCR Jbeta segments was used in the multiplex PCR. The CDR3 region of rearranged TCR beta genes was amplified from genomic DNA by a multiplex PCR assay. The amplified TCR beta libraries were sequenced on the Illumina HiSeq System as 87-base-pair reads. As for how the authors treated the data: A later analysis counted 65 million to 90 million unique TCR beta chains across the approximately 700 repertoires, and some 12 million of these chains were shared by at least two donors. Raw reads were error-corrected and collapsed into unique sequences by a nearest-neighbor algorithm in which closely related sequences were merged to remove PCR and sequencing errors. V, D and J gene segments were assigned by aligning CDR3 sequences to IMGT reference sequences. For a sequence to be retained, a match of at least six nucleotides was required to both a V gene segment and a J gene segment. A rearrangement was called productive if the CDR3 had no stop codons and remained in frame with V and J, and every other rearrangement was called non-productive. Following IMGT convention, CDR3 was defined as the stretch from the second conserved V-encoded cysteine to the conserved J-encoded phenylalanine. Sequences without an unambiguous match to a single V gene segment were excluded from the earlier analysis of a few hundred of the donors. An earlier analysis of over 450 of the donors classified V segments as functional when productive rearrangements were above 56.7% and as segregating when the standard deviation between donors was above 5%. To diagnose cytomegalovirus status from the catalog of TCR beta chain sequences, a statistical classification framework was built. In a later analysis, TCR nucleotide sequences were compared against IMGT/GENE-DB human TR gene sequences so that V and J genes could be assigned. Using the TCRdist pipeline, a later analysis assigned CDR3 sequences along with most-parsimonious VDJ recombination scenarios. A later analysis defined each TCR beta chain by its CDR3 amino acid sequence plus V-gene family, and excluded reads lacking a unique V-gene family. As a way to deal with suspected cross-contamination and a sequencing artifact, a later analysis dropped 592 nucleotide sequences that were highly shared and had low generation probability. In a later analysis, a clonal expansion index was calculated for each public chain from normalized within-repertoire ranks of inferred template counts. A later analysis computed generation probabilities with a VDJ recombination model fitted to out-of-frame rearrangements, and checked the results against IGoR. A later analysis scored TCR-TCR, TCR-HLA and TCR-CMV co-occurrence with hypergeometric tests, applying a repertoire-size bias correction to TCR pairs. In a later analysis, false discovery rates were estimated by permuting HLA or CMV assignments 20 times. In a later analysis, co-occurring TCRs were grouped using DBSCAN, and TCRdist sequence similarity was added for clustering within HLA-allele-positive subsets. Repertoires with fewer than 30,000 or more than 120,000 public chains were left out of co-occurrence clustering, as were four to six repertoires with anomalous nucleotide sharing. What TCRdb holds here is the immuneACCESS table cut down to in-frame rearrangements. Part of the clones is not present; checked against another copy, under half of the missing clones reflect an unresolved V gene, and the others are unexplained. V, J and clone size reflect that table, while D and trimming were determined from the DNA. This sample gives under 200,000 clones in total; around 90% of them show up just once. The ten largest clones capture 1.1% of the sample.

The cohort consisted of fewer than 700 healthy bone marrow donors. At the time of sampling, all cohort members were nominally healthy, though unrecorded immune exposures were likely present. The donor tested CMV seronegative, placing the donor among the 350 or so seronegative members of the cohort. Each donor provided a peripheral blood sample, and peripheral blood mononuclear cells were used for TCR beta sequencing. The Qiagen DNeasy Blood Extraction Kit was used to extract genomic DNA from the blood cell samples. On this clone itself: The specificity of this receptor is unknown. No much larger clone is present one base from it, and per-base qualities are unavailable.

The sequence derives from a boy aged 2 to 10 in good health and CMV-seronegative. The chain uses TRBV7-9 and TRBJ1-4; the D gene is perhaps TRBD1, from 6 matching bases. The sequenced material came from PBMCs. The nucleotides read TGTGCCAGCATTCGGGGGGCTAGTGAAAAACTGTTTTTT. Its translation reads: CASIRGASEKLFF. Beyond the CDR3, the reference TRBV7-9 and TRBJ1-4 genes provide the residues; the full variable domain reads: DTGVSQNPRHKITKRGQNVTFRCDPISEHNRLYWYRQTLGQGPEFLTYFQNEAQLEKSRLLSDRFSAERPKGSFSTLEIQRTEQGDSAMYLCASIRGASEKLFFGSGTQLSVL.